The 5 T cell receptor beta chains below come from one sample, sequenced in a study of blood T cell repertoires in COVID-19. This table comes from immunoSEQ multiplex PCR, and its TCRdb copy is limited to in-frame clones, with some not included. The sample includes 250,000 to 300,000 clones, roughly 90% of them seen just once. The material sequenced was peripheral blood. These receptors all stem from a woman aged 25-40 years with COVID-19, enrolled during active disease.

The J gene is TRBJ2-6, the V gene TRBV27, with a weak D call TRBD2 (5 bases). The V end lost 5 bases, the J end lost 4 bases, and 15 bases lay between the germline ends. CDR1 MNHEY and CDR2 SMNVEV come from the germline V gene (reference sequence). The CDR3 runs to 16 residues. The CDR3 coding sequence is TGTGCCAGCAGTCTCCGGTCGTCGGGAGGGGCCAACGTCCTGACTTTC. It specifies CASSLRSSGGANVLTF.

The chain joins TRBV5-4 to TRBJ1-1, with TRBD1 identical over 7 bases. V lost 5 bases to trimming and J lost 7 bases; unmatched junction nucleotides: 11. CDR1 SGHNT and CDR2 YYREEE come from the germline V gene (reference sequence). The CDR3 length is 14 residues. DNA for the CDR3: TGTGCCAGCAGGCAGGAGGGGGCTGGACTTGAAGCTTTCTTT. Its translation is CASRQEGAGLEAFF.

The sample holds one count of this clone. The rearrangement joins TRBV28 to TRBJ1-2, with 10 bases lining up with TRBD1. CDR3 length: 14 amino acids. Germline CDR1 is MDHEN and CDR2 is SYDVKM. V dropped 6 bases and J dropped 2; count of bases not matched to a gene: 3. CDR3: CASRPGQGNYGYTF. CDR3 nucleotides: TGTGCCAGCAGACCGGGACAGGGGAACTATGGCTACACCTTC.

Comments on this clone: One end of the junction does not line up with germline, which may come from a read error. Here the CDR3 DNA reads TGTGCCATCAGTGAGATAGATGAAGCTCTCTTT. Translated: CAISEIDEALF. The chain combines TRBV10-3 with TRBJ1-1; the D is unclear. The CDR3 length is 11 residues. In germline, CDR1 is ENHRY, CDR2 SYGVKD.

The chain links TRBV12-5 to TRBJ1-2, with TRBD1 matching 8 bases. With 0 bases clipped from V and 0 bases from J, the junction kept 0 bases outside the gene matches. CDR1 and CDR2 from the germline V gene are LGHNT and FRNRAP. There are 15 residues in the CDR3. CDR3 region: CASGLVQGANYGYTF. The CDR3 coding sequence is TGTGCTAGTGGTTTGGTACAGGGGGCTAACTATGGCTACACCTTC.